Shown below are 26 T cell receptor beta chains from a single sample sequenced in a study of cytomegalovirus exposure and HLA in healthy donors. Libraries were prepared by immunoSEQ multiplex PCR; TCRdb keeps only in-frame clonotypes and omits some of them. Here the sample spans 300,000 or so clones, approximately 85% being singletons. Source material: PBMCs. The origin of the receptors is a man under 40 in good health and CMV-seronegative.

CDR3 region: CASSLSWDRQETQYF. The CDR3 DNA sequence: TGTGCCAGCAGCTTATCCTGGGACAGGCAAGAGACCCAGTACTTC. V gene TRBV11-2 combines with J gene TRBJ2-5, with 8 bases lining up with TRBD1. The CDR3 totals 15 residues. Trimming cost V 2 bases and J 2 bases; bases outside gene matches: 4. Germline V gives CDR1 SGHAT, CDR2 FQNNGV. Full variable domain (outside the CDR3, taken from reference TRBV11-2 and TRBJ2-5): EAGVAQSPRYKIIEKRQSVAFWCNPISGHATLYWYQQILGQGPKLLIQFQNNGVVDDSQLPKDRFSAERLKGVDSTLKIQPAKLEDSAVYLCASSLSWDRQETQYFGPGTRLLVL.

This chain uses TRBV30 with TRBJ1-4; no firm D call. Germline V gene data show CDR1 as GTSNPN and CDR2 as SVGIG (reference sequence). The CDR3 consists of 14 residues. V lost 3 bases, J lost 7 bases, and 15 bases lay in between. CDR3 DNA: TGTGCCTGGAGGCGGAACACGGTAGCTGAAAAACTGTTTTTT. Translated, it gives CAWRRNTVAEKLFF.

Only a few counts were recorded for this clone. The rearrangement links TRBV11-2 to TRBJ2-7; perhaps TRBD2 as D (5 bases). The germline gives CDR1 SGHAT, CDR2 FQNNGV. The CDR3 spans 15 residues. V dropped 5 bases and J dropped 2 bases, with 16 bases sitting between them. The CDR3 nucleotides read TGTGCCAGCAGCCGAACCGGGATTCGACCCTACGAGCAGTACTTC. This sequence encodes CASSRTGIRPYEQYF.

The CDR3, as DNA: TGTGCCAGCTCACCACCTTCGGGCACCGGGGAGCTGTTTTTT. Its translation is CASSPPSGTGELFF. The chain joins TRBV18 to TRBJ2-2; D ambiguous. The CDR3 covers 14 residues. V shed 0 bases and J shed 4 bases, with 6 bases lying between them. Germline V lookup: CDR1 KGHSH, CDR2 LQKENI.

V is TRBV18 and J is TRBJ2-5; 8 nucleotides line up with TRBD1. Germline V gene lookup returns CDR1 KGHSH and CDR2 LQKENI. The CDR3 extends over 14 amino acids. With V trimmed by 5 bases and J by 5 bases, 7 bases remained unmatched. The CDR3 loop reads CASSIGQGRETQYF. In DNA form, the CDR3 reads TGTGCCAGCTCAATCGGACAGGGTAGGGAGACCCAGTACTTC.

The chain couples TRBV4-3 to TRBJ2-2; 11 bases agree with TRBD2. This CDR3 region has 17 residues. J was trimmed by 0 bases and V by 1 base; bases with no gene match: 1. Germline values: CDR1 LGHNA, CDR2 YSLEER. The CDR3 sequence: CASSQASGGSNTGELFF. CDR3 in DNA: TGCGCCAGCAGCCAAGCTAGCGGGGGGTCGAACACCGGGGAGCTGTTTTTT.

This clone appeared a single time. The DNA of the CDR3 is TGTGCCAGCAGCGAAGGAGACAGGCTACATTCACCCCTCCACTTT. Encoded protein: CASSEGDRLHSPLHF. The rearrangement joins TRBV7-9 to TRBJ1-6; maybe TRBD1 (6 bases). The V gene's germline CDR1 is SEHNR and CDR2 FQNEAQ (reference sequence). V gave up 5 bases and J gave up 8 bases, with 16 bases separating them. This CDR3 has 15 residues.

The V gene is TRBV5-5, the J gene TRBJ1-2, with D tentatively TRBD1 (5 bases). Per germline, CDR1 SGHKS and CDR2 YYEKEE (reference sequence). The V and J ends lost 2 bases and 5 bases respectively, with 10 bases between them. This CDR3 has 13 residues. CDR3 region: CASSFREGYGYTF. The DNA of the CDR3 is TGTGCCAGCAGCTTCAGGGAGGGTTATGGCTACACCTTC.

As regards this clone: Compared with germline, one end of the junction differs, possibly owing to a read error. V is TRBV14 and J is TRBJ1-2; 7 bases align to TRBD1. From germline, CDR1 is SGHDN and CDR2 FVKESK. CDR3 length: 14 residues. CDR3 coding DNA: TGTGCCAGCAGCAAAGACAGGGCTAACTATGGCTACACCTTC. The encoded protein is CASSKDRANYGYTF. Looking up the rest from reference TRBV14 and TRBJ1-2 gives the full variable domain: EAGVTQFPSHSVIEKGQTVTLRCDPISGHDNLYWYRRVMGKEIKFLLHFVKESKQDESGMPNNRFLAERTGGTYSTLKVQPAELEDSGVYFCASSKDRANYGYTFGSGTRLTVV.

This sequence joins TRBV4-1 and TRBJ2-2; 8 nucleotides align to TRBD1. CDR3 length: 16 residues. Germline V gene lookup returns CDR1 MGHRA and CDR2 YSYEKL. The J segment lost 6 bases and the V segment lost 0 bases, leaving 6 bases of the junction unmatched. Written as DNA, the CDR3 is TGCGCCAGCAGCCAAGAACCGGGACAGGCGTCCGGGGAGCTGTTTTTT. This encodes CASSQEPGQASGELFF.

The genes are TRBV6-5 and TRBJ2-1; 11 positions match TRBD1. The germline CDR1 and CDR2 sequences are MNHEY and SVGAGI. V lost 6 bases to trimming and J lost 10 bases; unmatched junction nucleotides: 8. The CDR3 contains 14 residues. CDR3 nucleotides: TGTGCCAGCAGAGAGGACAGGGGGCGAGGCGAGCAGTTCTTC. It is translated as CASREDRGRGEQFF.

The V call is TRBV6-4, the J call TRBJ2-1; a weak D match, TRBD1 (6 bases). Germline V CDR1 and CDR2: MRHNA, SNTAGT. The CDR3 loop spans 15 amino acids. The V end was cut by 11 bases, the J end by 3 bases, with 20 bases between. In DNA, the CDR3 is TGTGCCGGACTCACCGTTCGGGACATCTACAATGAGCAGTTCTTC. Protein sequence: CAGLTVRDIYNEQFF.

The chain joins TRBV4-3 to TRBJ2-2; D is undetermined. The ends were cut back, 0 bases at V and 4 bases at J, with 15 bases in the middle. This CDR3 comprises 17 residues. Germline CDR1 and CDR2: LGHNA and YSLEER. The CDR3 sequence: CASSQEIRLSGTGELFF. The CDR3 DNA is TGCGCCAGCAGCCAAGAAATAAGATTGTCGGGCACCGGGGAGCTGTTTTTT.

V and J are TRBV7-8 and TRBJ2-7; TRBD2 might be the D (5 bases). Per the germline V gene, CDR1 is SGHVS and CDR2 is FQNEAQ. The CDR3 spans 17 residues. V was pared by 2 bases and J by 2 bases, with 19 bases between. The CDR3 DNA reads TGTGCCAGCAGCTTAAACGGAGGTCGTTCCCAGGCCTACGAGCAGTACTTC. This codes for CASSLNGGRSQAYEQYF.

This rearrangement joins TRBV4-2 to TRBJ2-1, with TRBD1 identical over 9 bases. There are 15 residues in the CDR3. The V gene's germline CDR1 is LGHNA and CDR2 YNFKEQ. Unmatched junction bases numbered 8, after V lost 5 bases and J lost 6 bases. CDR3 amino acids: CASSWGQGSRNEQFF. CDR3 DNA sequence: TGTGCCAGCAGCTGGGGACAGGGTTCCCGCAATGAGCAGTTCTTC.

This clone was counted only a few times. CDR3 residues: CASSAWGGGTDTQYF. The CDR3 DNA reads TGTGCCAGCAGTGCCTGGGGGGGCGGCACAGATACGCAGTATTTT. V and J are TRBV2 and TRBJ2-3, with D possibly TRBD2 on 7 matching bases. V shed 4 bases and J shed 1 base, with 12 bases lying between them. This CDR3 is built from 15 residues. Germline V gene data show CDR1 as SNHLY and CDR2 as FYNNEI.

The V gene is TRBV18, the J gene TRBJ2-4, with 12 bases identical to TRBD2. This CDR3 is 17 amino acids long. Germline-derived CDR1 and CDR2 are KGHSH and LQKENI. The ends lost 8 bases at V and 7 bases at J; junction bases unmatched: 15. The chain's CDR3 is CASAPTSGGPTSNIQYF. DNA for the CDR3: TGTGCCAGCGCCCCGACTAGCGGGGGACCTACTTCCAACATTCAGTACTTC.

The V gene is TRBV11-3, the J gene TRBJ2-6, with TRBD1 matching over 11 bases. Germline loops: CDR1 SGHNT, CDR2 YENEEA. V lost 5 bases, J lost 2 bases, and 8 bases stayed unmatched. The CDR3 runs to 18 residues. This CDR3 reads CASSQGTGGRAGANVLTF. CDR3 DNA sequence: TGTGCCAGCAGCCAAGGGACAGGGGGAAGAGCTGGGGCCAACGTCCTGACTTTC. Full variable domain (rest looked up from reference TRBV11-3 and TRBJ2-6): EAGVVQSPRYKIIEKKQPVAFWCNPISGHNTLYWYLQNLGQGPELLIRYENEEAVDDSQLPKDRFSAERLKGVDSTLKIQPAELGDSAVYLCASSQGTGGRAGANVLTFGAGSRLTVL.

The chain employs TRBV14 and TRBJ1-3, with no clear D. Germline values: CDR1 SGHDN, CDR2 FVKESK. This CDR3 is built from 16 residues. V lost 1 base and J lost 0, with 10 bases in between. The CDR3 DNA is TGTGCCAGCAGCCAAGGGATTGAGGTCTCTGGAAACACCATATATTTT. As protein: CASSQGIEVSGNTIYF.

V and J are TRBV6-5 and TRBJ2-7, with 8 bases that match TRBD1. The V gene end was trimmed by 10 bases and the J gene end by 7 bases; junction bases not matched to a gene: 6. The CDR3 contains 11 residues. From germline, CDR1 is MNHEY and CDR2 SVGAGI. CDR3 bases: TGTGCCACTATACAGGGGGGAGAGCAGTACTTC. The encoded protein is CATIQGGEQYF.

The rearrangement links TRBV11-2 to TRBJ2-7; 12 bases agree with TRBD2. Germline CDR1 and CDR2: SGHAT and FQNNGV. CDR3 length equals 15 residues. The junction had 12 bases not matched to a gene; V was cut back by 5 bases and J by 10 bases. The CDR3 DNA sequence: TGTGCCAGCAGCCTCGGACTAGCGGGGTTCAACGCACAGTACTTC. Translation: CASSLGLAGFNAQYF. Based on the CDR3 plus reference TRBV11-2 and TRBJ2-7, the full variable domain is EAGVAQSPRYKIIEKRQSVAFWCNPISGHATLYWYQQILGQGPKLLIQFQNNGVVDDSQLPKDRFSAERLKGVDSTLKIQPAKLEDSAVYLCASSLGLAGFNAQYFGPGTRLTVT.

The rearrangement joins TRBV7-2 to TRBJ2-7, with D tentatively TRBD2 (6 bases). Looked up from germline, CDR1 is SGHTA and CDR2 is FQGNSA. This CDR3 is 15 amino acids long. The V end lost 5 bases, the J end lost 6 bases, and 20 bases lay between the germline ends. CDR3: CASSRTNPGLSEQYF. The DNA of the CDR3 is TGTGCCAGCAGCCGCACGAACCCGGGACTTTCCGAGCAGTACTTC.

The chain couples TRBV7-9 to TRBJ2-4; 7 bases map to TRBD2. This CDR3 comprises 15 residues. The J segment lost 2 bases and the V segment lost 2 bases, leaving 3 bases of the junction unmatched. The germline V gene has CDR1 SEHNR and CDR2 FQNEAQ (reference sequence). The CDR3 spells CASSLWEGTKNIQYF. DNA of the CDR3: TGTGCCAGCAGCTTATGGGAGGGGACCAAAAACATTCAGTACTTC.

The V call is TRBV19, the J call TRBJ1-2; D gene ambiguous. Germline-derived CDR1 and CDR2 are LNHDA and SQIVND (reference sequence). V was trimmed by 5 bases and J by 5 bases, leaving 12 bases between them. This CDR3 contains 13 residues. CDR3 region: CASSPYEGYGYTF. The CDR3 nucleotides are TGTGCCAGTAGTCCTTACGAGGGTTATGGCTACACCTTC.

The gene calls are TRBV11-2 and TRBJ2-5; D may be TRBD1 (5 bases). The V end was cut by 3 bases, the J end by 5 bases, with 10 bases between. The CDR3 length is 13 residues. In germline, CDR1 is SGHAT, CDR2 FQNNGV. The CDR3 coding sequence is TGTGCCAGCAGCTTCCAGGGCAGTGAGACCCAGTACTTC. It encodes CASSFQGSETQYF.

The chain uses TRBV27 and TRBJ2-3; D is perhaps TRBD2 (5 bases). The CDR3 is 15 residues long. V was trimmed by 5 bases and J by 2 bases, leaving 14 bases between them. Germline lookup yields CDR1 MNHEY and CDR2 SMNVEV (reference sequence). For the CDR3, the DNA is TGTGCCAGCAGTACGACCGGGATCCCCACAGATACGCAGTATTTT. Its protein product is CASSTTGIPTDTQYF.